This passage covers 13 T cell receptor beta chains from one sample sequenced in a study of CD8+CD57+ T cells in acquired aplastic anemia. It was genomic DNA that served as the template for profiling TCR beta VDJ and CDR3. TCRdb re-derived calls from the reads in MiXCR, one entry per CDR3 protein. The sample contains 150,000 to 200,000 distinct CDR3 sequences, about 45% of which appear only once. By flow cytometry, patients selected for sequencing had shown an expansion of CD8+CD57+ cells. Specimen: sorted CD4+, CD8+, or CD8+CD57+ T cells (not recorded which) from PBMCs. These receptor sequences come from a human donor with aplastic anemia.

Many counts were recorded for this clonotype. Its ends do not fully match the called genes, so a read error is possible. The J gene is TRBJ2-1, the V gene TRBV19; D uncertain. Looked up from germline, CDR1 is LNHDA and CDR2 is SQIVND (reference sequence). The CDR3 contains 11 residues. The CDR3 spells CASSIVGEQSF. CDR3 bases: TGTGCCAGTAGTATTGTAGGTGAGCAGTCCTTC.

V usage is TRBV2 and J usage is TRBJ2-7; D remains ambiguous. Trimming left V 5 bases short and J 10 bases short, with 3 bases between. The CDR3 runs to 8 residues. Germline lookup yields CDR1 SNHLY and CDR2 FYNNEI. The CDR3 sequence is CASSIQYF. The CDR3 DNA reads TGTGCCAGCAGTATACAGTACTTC.

This clonotype has at least ten counts. The chain has TRBV15 and TRBJ2-5, with D possibly matching TRBD2 (6 bases). Trimming pared 0 bases from V and 5 bases from J, leaving 13 bases between. Per the germline V gene, CDR1 is LNHNV and CDR2 is YYDKDF (reference sequence). CDR3 length: 15 amino acids. The CDR3 DNA is TGTGCCACCAGCAGAGATGAGGGACTTACGGAGACCCAGTACTTC. Translation gives CATSRDEGLTETQYF.

This chain connects TRBV5-6 to TRBJ2-3; D ambiguous. Germline V gene data show CDR1 as SGHDT and CDR2 as YYEEEE. The CDR3 has 16 amino acids. Trimming cost V 4 bases and J 2 bases, with 17 bases left between them. CDR3 DNA sequence: TGTGCCAGCAGCCCACGGACCAAAGATTACACAGATACGCAGTATTTT. This gives the protein CASSPRTKDYTDTQYF.

The chain links TRBV15 to TRBJ2-7; the D gene is possibly TRBD1 (6 bases). CDR1 LNHNV and CDR2 YYDKDF come from the germline V gene (reference sequence). There are 16 residues in the CDR3. Trimming took 0 bases from V and 0 from J, leaving 12 bases between them. CDR3 region: CATSRDATGRSYEQYF. The CDR3 DNA follows: TGTGCCACCAGCAGAGACGCGACAGGCCGCTCCTACGAGCAGTACTTC.

This clonotype was detected ten times or more. The chain employs TRBV20-1 and TRBJ1-1; 9 bases line up with TRBD1. The CDR3 is made up of 14 amino acids. The J segment lost 3 bases and the V segment lost 6 bases, leaving 8 bases of the junction unmatched. Germline CDR1 and CDR2: DFQATT and SNEGSKA (reference sequence). CDR3 loop: CSAPHRGLDTEAFF. The CDR3 DNA sequence: TGCAGTGCGCCCCACAGGGGGCTGGACACTGAAGCTTTCTTT.

This clonotype showed up many times. The chain couples TRBV3-1 to TRBJ2-3; the match to TRBD2 covers 9 bases. There are 11 residues in the CDR3. From germline, CDR1 is LGHDT and CDR2 YNNKEL (reference sequence). The CDR3: CAAGGTDTQYF. Written as DNA, the CDR3 is TGTGCGGCGGGGGGGACAGATACGCAGTATTTT.

This rearrangement joins TRBV5-1 to TRBJ2-2, with 8 bases that match TRBD1. This CDR3 region has 18 residues. Germline trimming cut 0 bases from V and 5 bases from J; bases unmatched to any gene: 12. CDR1 and CDR2 from the germline V gene are SGHRS and YFSETQ. CDR3 loop: CASSLASPRQGKTGELFF. The CDR3 DNA reads TGCGCCAGCAGCTTGGCCAGTCCTAGACAGGGGAAGACCGGGGAGCTGTTTTTT.

The V gene is TRBV27, the J gene TRBJ1-1, with D perhaps matching TRBD1 (5 bases). The CDR3 is made up of 14 amino acids. V lost 1 base and J 5 bases, leaving 11 bases between the germline ends. CDR1 is MNHEY and CDR2 is SMNVEV in the germline V gene (reference sequence). CDR3 DNA sequence: TGTGCCAGCAGTTTATTGGGGGGGAAGACTGAAGCTTTCTTT. Encoded protein: CASSLLGGKTEAFF.

This clonotype was detected many times. CDR3 in DNA: TGTGCCAGCAGCTTGCTTGGACCCCGAATGAGTGAGCAGTTCTTC. It codes for CASSLLGPRMSEQFF. The V and J genes are TRBV5-4 and TRBJ2-1; D is uncertain. CDR3 length: 15 amino acids. V was clipped by 1 base and J by 9 bases, with 17 bases between them. The germline CDR1 and CDR2 sequences are SGHNT and YYREEE (reference sequence).

The rearrangement uses TRBV14 and TRBJ2-5, with 11 bases fitting TRBD2. CDR1 SGHDN and CDR2 FVKESK come from the germline V gene. The CDR3 has 17 residues. V trimming: 3 bases; J trimming: 1 base; junction bases outside the gene matches: 7. The CDR3 protein is CASSQGLAEHLQETQYF. The CDR3 nucleotides read TGTGCCAGCAGCCAGGGACTAGCGGAACACCTCCAAGAGACCCAGTACTTC.

This clonotype was found many times. The chain recombines TRBV7-2 with TRBJ2-1; maybe TRBD2 (7 bases). From germline, CDR1 is SGHTA and CDR2 FQGNSA. The CDR3 is made up of 15 amino acids. Trimming stripped 4 bases from V and 8 bases from J, with 18 bases between. DNA for the CDR3: TGTGCCAGCAGCTCCCGCGGGGGCTGGATCGATGAGCAGTTCTTC. Encoded protein: CASSSRGGWIDEQFF.

J is TRBJ2-5 and V is TRBV6-1, with 15 bases that match TRBD2. The CDR3 is 17 amino acids. With 4 bases clipped from V and 7 bases from J, the junction kept 10 bases outside the gene matches. From germline, CDR1 is MNHNS and CDR2 SASEGT. CDR3 sequence (DNA): TGTGCCAGCAGTGGGACATGGACTAGCGGGGGGGTTCGGACCCAGTACTTC. Its translation is CASSGTWTSGGVRTQYF.